Detailed here is one TCR beta chain. V gave up 1 base and J gave up 7 bases, with 7 bases separating them. The CDR3 runs to 12 residues. Germline V gene sequence: CDR1 SEHNR, CDR2 FQNEAQ (reference sequence). The data stem from a study of T cell responses to AZD1222 COVID-19 vaccine. Repertoires were generated with immunoSEQ multiplex PCR, while TCRdb's copy carries only in-frame clones and drops some. Counted here are 110,000 to 150,000 clones, 85% to 95% occurring once; the ten biggest clones make up over 8%. The chain carries TRBV7-9 and TRBJ1-1; perhaps TRBD1 as D (5 bases). The origin of this receptor is an adult in good health. The sequences come from peripheral blood, collected on day 0 of AZD1222 vaccination. The CDR3 nucleotides read TGTGCCAGCAGCTTAGTGACAGTTGAAGCTTTCTTT. Residues: CASSLVTVEAFF.